This TCR beta chain was observed in a study of blood T cell repertoires in COVID-19. Study-level information: Samples representing acute and convalescent COVID-19 were sourced from the United States, Italy and Spain. T cells, B-cell-depleted T cells, or PBMCs provided the cDNA or gDNA that served as material.

The CDR3 sequence is 13 residues long. CDR1 is MNHEY and CDR2 is SMNVEV in the germline V gene (reference sequence). After removal of 10 bases from V and 3 bases from J, the junction contained 5 bases not matched to a gene. In the source study's methods: Scientists estimated how many nucleated cells there were by amplifying reference gene primers. The assay was immunoSEQ multiplex PCR, and TCRdb's table has in-frame clones only and misses some. V, J and clone size were drawn from that table, and D and trimming were deduced from the DNA. Counted here are 200,000 to 250,000 clones, more than 75% occurring once; the ten biggest clones make up 9% to 15%. This clone appeared once.

The chain is built from TRBV27 and TRBJ2-1; 8 bases are shared with TRBD2. The TCR originated in a man at least 80 years old with acute or convalescent COVID-19. Sequenced input: peripheral blood. The CDR3 DNA reads TGTGCCACCGGGAGGGGGTTCTACAATGAGCAGTTCTTC. Its protein is CATGRGFYNEQFF.